This T cell receptor beta chain was documented in a study of T cells in localized non-small cell lung cancer. General study findings and limits: In adjacent lung appeared a median about 58 of the top 100 tumor clones. The study found T cell clonality highest in uninvolved adjacent lung, above tumor.

With regard to this clone: The target antigen is unknown.

The table came from immunoSEQ multiplex PCR; TCRdb's copy has only in-frame clones and leaves some out. The table shows roughly 20,000 clones, with approximately 89% occurring only once. The germline V gene encodes CDR1 MGHRA and CDR2 YSYEKL. J was trimmed by 5 bases and V by 4 bases; bases with no gene match: 20. The CDR3 runs 19 residues. The sequencing here drew on peripheral blood, taken before any cancer treatment. The TCR originated in a man between 40 and 75 years old with stage I lung adenocarcinoma. V is TRBV4-1 and J is TRBJ2-7; TRBD2 agrees at 10 bases. Here the CDR3 reads CASSPFTGLAGEVLDEQYF. The CDR3 region has the DNA TGCGCCAGCAGCCCCTTTACGGGCCTAGCGGGAGAGGTTTTAGACGAGCAGTACTTC.